These 13 T cell receptor beta chains originate from one sample sequenced in a study of T cells in narcolepsy. The data were produced by immunoSEQ multiplex PCR, yet TCRdb's version contains in-frame clones alone and is incomplete. The table records fewer than 30,000 clones, around 83% of them present only once. The sample was CD45RA- memory CD4+ T cells from PBMCs. The source is a human donor with narcolepsy.

CDR3 sequence (DNA): TGTGCCAGCAAGGAAGACAGAAATAATTCACCCCTCCACTTT. This sequence encodes CASKEDRNNSPLHF. V and J are TRBV6-5 and TRBJ1-6; possibly TRBD1 for D (5 bases). The V gene's germline CDR1 is MNHEY and CDR2 SVGAGI. This CDR3 contains 14 residues. Between the trimmed V and J ends, which lost 7 bases and 5 bases, there was a span of 12 bases.

The chain has TRBV11-2 and TRBJ2-7; tentatively, D is TRBD1 or TRBD2 (6 bases each). Germline V gives CDR1 SGHAT, CDR2 FQNNGV. CDR3 length: 14 residues. Trimming shortened V by 5 bases and J by 2 bases, and 13 bases separated the two germline ends. CDR3 residues: CASSLMGGTYEQYF. In DNA, the CDR3 is TGTGCCAGCAGCCTAATGGGGGGCACCTACGAGCAGTACTTC. Looking up the rest from reference TRBV11-2 and TRBJ2-7 gives the full variable domain: EAGVAQSPRYKIIEKRQSVAFWCNPISGHATLYWYQQILGQGPKLLIQFQNNGVVDDSQLPKDRFSAERLKGVDSTLKIQPAKLEDSAVYLCASSLMGGTYEQYFGPGTRLTVT.

This clone has a single count. This rearrangement joins TRBV12-5 to TRBJ1-1; the D gene is possibly TRBD1 (5 bases). Germline CDR1 and CDR2: LGHNT and FRNRAP. Trimming cost V 7 bases and J 0 bases, with 27 bases left between them. The CDR3 length is 19 residues. The CDR3 spells CASVYLHGGDGLMNTEAFF. DNA for the CDR3: TGTGCTAGTGTCTACCTCCATGGGGGGGATGGGCTCATGAACACTGAAGCTTTCTTT.

This chain uses TRBV7-9 with TRBJ1-2; possibly TRBD1 for D (5 bases). Trimming removed 6 bases at V and 8 bases at J, with 13 bases between. Germline V gives CDR1 SEHNR, CDR2 FQNEAQ (reference sequence). CDR3 length: 12 residues. CDR3 residues: CASRAGPGGYTF. The CDR3 DNA sequence: TGTGCCAGCAGGGCGGGACCAGGGGGCTACACCTTC.

V gene TRBV11-3 combines with J gene TRBJ2-1, with 10 bases lining up with TRBD2. J lost 6 bases, V lost 5 bases, and 10 bases had no gene match. The CDR3 is made up of 16 amino acids. Germline CDR1 reads SGHNT; CDR2 reads YENEEA. CDR3 loop: CASSAPEAGGFNEQFF. CDR3 sequence (DNA): TGTGCCAGCAGCGCCCCCGAAGCGGGGGGGTTCAATGAGCAGTTCTTC.

V and J are TRBV27 and TRBJ2-4; D call uncertain. V lost 2 bases and J 8 bases, leaving 10 bases between the germline ends. The germline V gene encodes CDR1 MNHEY and CDR2 SMNVEV (reference sequence). The CDR3 is 13 residues long. This CDR3 reads CASSLGAPDIQYF. Here the CDR3 DNA reads TGTGCCAGCAGTTTAGGCGCTCCTGACATTCAGTACTTC.

CDR3 protein: CASNTDRGDFREETQYF. CDR3 sequence (DNA): TGTGCCAGCAACACAGACAGGGGGGATTTTAGGGAAGAGACCCAGTACTTC. The chain uses TRBV7-2 and TRBJ2-5, with 9 bases lining up with TRBD1. Germline-derived CDR1 and CDR2 are SGHTA and FQGNSA. CDR3 length equals 17 residues. The V gene end was trimmed by 7 bases and the J gene end by 3 bases; junction bases not matched to a gene: 15.

The rearrangement links TRBV9 to TRBJ2-7; possibly TRBD1 for D (6 bases). Germline V gene sequence: CDR1 SGDLS, CDR2 YYNGEE. V lost 4 bases, J lost 2 bases, and 13 bases lay in between. The length of the CDR3 is 14 residues. The CDR3 DNA reads as TGTGCCAGCAGCTCTACAGGGAGCACCTACGAGCAGTACTTC. Amino acids: CASSSTGSTYEQYF.

This sequence joins TRBV6-1 and TRBJ2-2; D is possibly TRBD1 (6 bases). V was cut by 6 bases and J by 5 bases, with 10 bases left in between. The CDR3 has 13 amino acids. Germline V gives CDR1 MNHNS, CDR2 SASEGT. CDR3 nucleotides: TGTGCCAGCAGCGCGCAGGGGACCGGGGAGCTGTTTTTT. The encoded protein is CASSAQGTGELFF.

The V gene is TRBV5-8, the J gene TRBJ2-2; possibly TRBD1 for D (5 bases). The CDR3 totals 15 residues. Per the germline V gene, CDR1 is SGHTS and CDR2 is YDEGEE. Trimming cost V 3 bases and J 4 bases, with 13 bases left between them. The CDR3 nucleotides read TGTGCCAGCAGCTCCCAGGGTTTAGGCACCGGGGAGCTGTTTTTT. It specifies CASSSQGLGTGELFF.

V usage is TRBV27 and J usage is TRBJ2-4; TRBD1 agrees at 7 bases. From germline, CDR1 is MNHEY and CDR2 SMNVEV (reference sequence). Trimming removed 3 bases from V and 2 bases from J; junction bases left unmatched: 10. This CDR3 has 17 amino acids. CDR3 region: CASSFIDRVGSKNIQYF. In DNA form, the CDR3 reads TGTGCCAGCAGTTTCATCGACAGGGTTGGGTCCAAAAACATTCAGTACTTC.

V usage is TRBV18 and J usage is TRBJ1-2, with D tentatively TRBD1 (6 bases). Germline loops: CDR1 KGHSH, CDR2 LQKENI. This CDR3 has 15 residues. V was pared by 3 bases and J by 3 bases, with 14 bases between. For the CDR3, the DNA is TGTGCCAGCTCACCCCTAGACAGGTTGGACTATGGCTACACCTTC. It yields the protein CASSPLDRLDYGYTF.

V usage is TRBV7-2 and J usage is TRBJ2-7, with D possibly TRBD1 on 6 matching bases. The germline V and J ends were trimmed by 5 bases and 1 base, with 9 bases remaining between them. The CDR3 covers 13 residues. The germline V gene has CDR1 SGHTA and CDR2 FQGNSA. CDR3 DNA: TGTGCCAGCAGCGACAGGATGTCCTACGAGCAGTACTTC. Translating it yields CASSDRMSYEQYF.